These 29 T cell receptor beta chains were all obtained from the same sample, sequenced in a study of blood T cell repertoires in COVID-19. Using immunoSEQ multiplex PCR, the repertoire was profiled, and TCRdb retains in-frame clones only, with some absent. In the table there are about 70,000 clones, more than 65% of which are singletons. Sequencing was done on a sample of peripheral blood. Every receptor here comes from a woman in her 70s with acute or convalescent COVID-19.

DNA for the CDR3: TGTGCCAGCGCCCCTCAGGGGGCAGGGGAGACCCAGTACTTC. This codes for CASAPQGAGETQYF. V usage is TRBV5-4 and J usage is TRBJ2-5; 8 positions match TRBD1. The CDR3 contains 14 residues. Germline CDR1 is SGHNT and CDR2 is YYREEE (reference sequence). V lost 7 bases to trimming and J lost 5 bases; unmatched junction nucleotides: 10. Full variable domain (outside the CDR3, taken from reference TRBV5-4 and TRBJ2-5): ETGVTQSPTHLIKTRGQQVTLRCSSQSGHNTVSWYQQALGQGPQFIFQYYREEENGRGNFPPRFSGLQFPNYSSELNVNALELDDSALYLCASAPQGAGETQYFGPGTRLLVL.

This clone was counted a few times. This chain joins TRBV7-6 and TRBJ2-1; D call uncertain. Trimming removed 5 bases from V and 9 bases from J, with 8 bases in between. The CDR3 sequence is 11 residues long. Germline values: CDR1 SGHVS, CDR2 FNYEAQ. For the CDR3, the DNA is TGTGCCAGCAGCCTGGTCAGTGAGCAGTTCTTC. This gives the protein CASSLVSEQFF.

J is TRBJ1-1 and V is TRBV10-3; 9 nucleotides match TRBD1. V gave up 4 bases and J gave up 1 base; unmatched junction bases: 7. There are 16 residues in the CDR3. CDR1 is ENHRY, CDR2 SYGVKD, per germline. The CDR3 region is CAISGPTGGTNTEAFF. CDR3 DNA: TGTGCCATCAGTGGACCGACAGGGGGTACGAACACTGAAGCTTTCTTT.

J is TRBJ2-7 and V is TRBV15; TRBD2 agrees at 7 bases. This CDR3 spans 14 amino acids. The V gene's germline CDR1 is LNHNV and CDR2 YYDKDF (reference sequence). V shed 5 bases and J 0 bases; nucleotides not matched to a gene: 4. The CDR3 DNA reads as TGTGCCACCAGCGAAGCGGGGAGCTCCTACGAGCAGTACTTC. It encodes CATSEAGSSYEQYF.

The genes are TRBV6-2 or TRBV6-3 and TRBJ1-5, with TRBD1 matching 7 bases. CDR3 length: 14 residues. The germline V gene encodes CDR1 MNHEY and CDR2 SVGEGT. V gave up 5 bases and J gave up 7 bases; unmatched junction bases: 8. The CDR3 bases are TGTGCCAGCAGTCGGACAGGCCCCGGGCAGCCCCAGCATTTT. As protein: CASSRTGPGQPQHF.

This chain links TRBV28 with TRBJ1-1, with unresolved D. The CDR3 runs to 15 residues. The ends were cut back, 5 bases at V and 3 bases at J, with 16 bases in the middle. CDR1 is MDHEN, CDR2 SYDVKM, per germline. The CDR3 is CASSQPSRGHTEAFF. DNA for the CDR3: TGTGCCAGCAGTCAACCCTCACGAGGCCACACTGAAGCTTTCTTT.

This chain connects TRBV6-5 to TRBJ1-4; unclear D gene. From germline, CDR1 is MNHEY and CDR2 SVGAGI. The CDR3 runs to 13 residues. V lost 4 bases and J 6 bases, leaving 9 bases between the germline ends. CDR3 bases: TGTGCCAGCAGTTTCGGTTTGGATGAAAAACTGTTTTTT. Its protein is CASSFGLDEKLFF.

CDR3: CSASEKGVWDYEQYF. DNA of the CDR3: TGCAGTGCTAGTGAAAAGGGGGTTTGGGACTACGAGCAGTACTTC. The chain joins TRBV20-1 to TRBJ2-7; TRBD1 is a possible D gene (6 bases). Trimming stripped 3 bases from V and 3 bases from J, with 18 bases between. Per the germline V gene, CDR1 is DFQATT and CDR2 is SNEGSKA (reference sequence). This CDR3 region has 15 residues.

The CDR3 DNA is TGCGCCAGCAGTCCGGGACAGGGGGCAGGGACTGAAGCTTTCTTT. As protein: CASSPGQGAGTEAFF. The chain combines TRBV5-1 with TRBJ1-1; TRBD1 aligns across 12 bases. The CDR3 is 15 residues long. After removal of 5 bases from V and 5 bases from J, the junction contained 7 bases not matched to a gene. Germline V CDR1 and CDR2: SGHRS, YFSETQ.

The chain carries TRBV12-3 or TRBV12-4 and TRBJ1-2; D possibly corresponds to TRBD1 (5 bases). V was trimmed by 6 bases and J by 4 bases, leaving 12 bases between them. The CDR3 sequence is 13 residues long. This CDR3 is CASSSGGSYGYTF. The CDR3 DNA reads as TGTGCCAGCAGCTCGGGGGGGTCCTATGGCTACACCTTC.

This chain uses TRBV10-3 with TRBJ2-2, with 10 bases identical to TRBD2. Germline V gene data show CDR1 as ENHRY and CDR2 as SYGVKD. The CDR3 contains 18 residues. V shed 7 bases, J shed 2 bases, and the junction held 13 bases outside the gene matches. Written as DNA, the CDR3 is TGTGCCATCACATCAGCGGGAGGGCAGGATTTCAACACCGGGGAGCTGTTTTTT. Its translation is CAITSAGGQDFNTGELFF.

The V and J genes are TRBV13 and TRBJ2-1; the match to TRBD2 covers 11 bases. This CDR3 region has 15 residues. J lost 10 bases, V lost 4 bases, and 9 bases had no gene match. Germline V gene sequence: CDR1 PRHDT, CDR2 FYEKMQ (reference sequence). CDR3 residues: CASSSSGGRIYEQFF. The CDR3 DNA follows: TGTGCCAGCAGCTCTAGCGGGGGGCGGATCTACGAGCAGTTCTTC. Supplemented by reference TRBV13 and TRBJ2-1, the full variable domain reads AAGVIQSPRHLIKEKRETATLKCYPIPRHDTVYWYQQGPGQDPQFLISFYEKMQSDKGSIPDRFSAQQFSDYHSELNMSSLELGDSALYFCASSSSGGRIYEQFFGPGTRLTVL.

V usage is TRBV19 and J usage is TRBJ2-3; no clear D gene. Trimming took 5 bases from V and 8 from J, leaving 11 bases between them. The CDR3 sequence is 12 residues long. Germline assignment: CDR1 LNHDA and CDR2 SQIVND (reference sequence). The CDR3 DNA follows: TGTGCCAGTAGTCCCCTGACAAGTACGCAGTATTTT. Translating gives CASSPLTSTQYF.

The chain joins TRBV13 to TRBJ2-1; 7 nucleotides match TRBD1. CDR1 and CDR2 from the germline V gene are PRHDT and FYEKMQ (reference sequence). Trimming took 2 bases from V and 5 from J; bases not matched to a gene: 6. The CDR3 spans 15 residues. CDR3 bases: TGTGCCAGCAGCTTAAAACAGGGGAGAAACAATGAGCAGTTCTTC. It translates to CASSLKQGRNNEQFF.

The chain has TRBV2 and TRBJ1-4; D remains unclear. V was shortened by 5 bases and J by 4 bases, with 5 bases between the two germline ends. The germline CDR1 and CDR2 sequences are SNHLY and FYNNEI. This CDR3 is built from 12 residues. The CDR3 spells CASSYSNEKLFF. DNA for the CDR3: TGTGCCAGCAGTTACAGTAATGAAAAACTGTTTTTT.

V is TRBV12-3 or TRBV12-4 and J is TRBJ1-1, with D perhaps matching TRBD1 (6 bases). This CDR3 has 13 amino acids. Between the trimmed V and J ends, which lost 8 bases and 5 bases, there was a span of 15 bases. The CDR3 DNA is TGTGCCAGCGATAACAGGGCTCGGACTGAAGCTTTCTTT. Amino acids: CASDNRARTEAFF.

This clone was seen more than once but under ten times. The chain combines TRBV9 with TRBJ2-7; 12 nucleotides match TRBD2. J gave up 3 bases and V 5 bases, and 6 bases lay outside the gene matches. The CDR3 runs 15 residues. Germline V lookup: CDR1 SGDLS, CDR2 YYNGEE. This CDR3 reads CASSGGTSGLYEQYF. Here the CDR3 DNA reads TGTGCCAGCAGTGGCGGGACTAGCGGGCTCTACGAGCAGTACTTC. The whole variable domain, filled in from reference TRBV9 and TRBJ2-7, reads DSGVTQTPKHLITATGQRVTLRCSPRSGDLSVYWYQQSLDQGLQFLIQYYNGEERAKGNILERFSAQQFPDLHSELNLSSLELGDSALYFCASSGGTSGLYEQYFGPGTRLTVT.

In nucleotides, the CDR3 is TGTGCCAGCAGACTAGGCCCGAATGAAAAACTGTTTTTT. Its protein product is CASRLGPNEKLFF. V gene TRBV28 combines with J gene TRBJ1-4; D gene unclear. V shed 6 bases and J shed 5 bases, with 10 bases lying between them. CDR1 is MDHEN and CDR2 is SYDVKM in the germline V gene. The CDR3 length is 13 residues.

The chain has TRBV2 and TRBJ2-7; 10 nucleotides match TRBD1. The germline V gene has CDR1 SNHLY and CDR2 FYNNEI. Trimming took 3 bases from V and 10 from J; bases not matched to a gene: 9. The CDR3 covers 14 residues. This CDR3 reads CASSDATGGFDQYF. In nucleotides, the CDR3 is TGTGCCAGCAGTGATGCGACAGGGGGCTTTGATCAGTACTTC.

The gene calls are TRBV5-6 and TRBJ2-7, with D unclear. The V gene lost 1 base and the J gene lost 3 bases, with 2 bases spanning the gap. The germline gives CDR1 SGHDT, CDR2 YYEEEE. CDR3 length equals 11 residues. The CDR3 DNA follows: TGTGCCAGCAGCTTGTACTACGAGCAGTACTTC. Translating gives CASSLYYEQYF.

The count of this clone is one. This chain links TRBV10-2 with TRBJ2-6, with D possibly TRBD2 on 7 matching bases. Trimming took 7 bases from V and 3 from J, leaving 22 bases between them. This CDR3 comprises 18 residues. CDR1 is WSHSY, CDR2 SAAADI, per germline. CDR3 DNA: TGCGCCAGCACGAGTGATCGGGGGGCGTATAGTGGGGCCAACGTCCTGACTTTC. Translated: CASTSDRGAYSGANVLTF.

V gene TRBV21-1 combines with J gene TRBJ1-5; TRBD1 is the table's D call, not checked against the DNA. TRBV21-1 is reported as a pseudogene. This CDR3 is 18 amino acids long. The CDR3 loop reads CASREYPFLGSRVQPQHF. Here the CDR3 DNA reads TGTGCCAGCAGGGAGTATCCCTTTCTCGGAAGCAGGGTACAGCCCCAGCATTTT.

V and J are TRBV2 and TRBJ1-1; 9 bases map to TRBD1. The CDR3 is 14 residues long. The trim removed 10 bases at V and 0 bases at J, leaving 6 bases unmatched. The germline V gene has CDR1 SNHLY and CDR2 FYNNEI. The CDR3 here is CATRRTGVNTEAFF. In DNA form, the CDR3 reads TGTGCCACACGTCGGACAGGGGTGAACACTGAAGCTTTCTTT.

CDR3 DNA: TGTGCCAGCAGCAGAGAGGCCAACGTCCTGACTTTC. Translation gives CASSREANVLTF. The chain carries TRBV7-9 and TRBJ2-6, with no clear D. V lost 5 bases to trimming and J lost 6 bases, with 5 bases between them. The CDR3 runs 12 residues. Germline V lookup: CDR1 SEHNR, CDR2 FQNEAQ (reference sequence).

This clone was counted between two and nine times. V gene TRBV19 combines with J gene TRBJ1-1; TRBD1 might be the D (5 bases). CDR3 length equals 14 residues. Trimming removed 7 bases from V and 0 bases from J, with 12 bases in between. Germline CDR1 is LNHDA and CDR2 is SQIVND (reference sequence). The CDR3 protein is CASKTGDLNTEAFF. The DNA of the CDR3 is TGTGCCAGTAAGACCGGGGACTTGAACACTGAAGCTTTCTTT.

The J gene is TRBJ2-3, the V gene TRBV5-8; 8 bases agree with TRBD2. CDR3 length: 16 amino acids. Germline assignment: CDR1 SGHTS and CDR2 YDEGEE. Germline trimming cut 3 bases from V and 2 bases from J; bases unmatched to any gene: 8. The CDR3, as DNA: TGTGCCAGCAGCTGGGGACTAGGGTCCGACACAGATACGCAGTATTTT. It is translated as CASSWGLGSDTDTQYF.

This chain uses TRBV4-3 with TRBJ2-7; 9 bases line up with TRBD1. CDR1 is LGHNA and CDR2 is YSLEER in the germline V gene. Trimming at V came to 0 bases and at J to 4 bases, leaving 4 bases not matched to a gene. This CDR3 is 15 amino acids long. The CDR3 reads CASSQDWGQGYEQYF. CDR3 sequence (DNA): TGCGCCAGCAGCCAAGATTGGGGACAGGGTTACGAGCAGTACTTC.

The V and J genes are TRBV5-4 and TRBJ2-7; maybe TRBD2 (5 bases). Per germline, CDR1 SGHNT and CDR2 YYREEE (reference sequence). V was trimmed by 4 bases and J by 2 bases, leaving 10 bases between them. The CDR3 sequence is 13 residues long. In DNA, the CDR3 is TGTGCCAGCAGCCATGGACTTACCTACGAGCAGTACTTC. It codes for CASSHGLTYEQYF.

This sequence joins TRBV3-1 (or the pseudogene TRBV3-2) and TRBJ1-3; TRBD1 is a possible D gene (5 bases). There are 11 residues in the CDR3. The germline gives CDR1 LGHDT, CDR2 YNNKEL (reference sequence). Deletions cut 0 bases from V and 12 bases from J, with 6 bases between. The CDR3 protein is CASSQEGLIYF. Here the CDR3 DNA reads TGTGCCAGCAGCCAAGAGGGACTCATATATTTT.